This record concerns one TCR beta chain sequence. Only in-frame clones appear in the TCRdb table, and some are missing; sequencing was by immunoSEQ multiplex PCR. The sample yields 150,000 to 200,000 clones, around 74% seen once. The source of the sample is a study of blood T cell repertoires in COVID-19. Across the study: Whether acute or convalescent, the COVID-19 samples came from the United States, Italy and Spain.

The CDR3 extends over 15 amino acids. V shed 6 bases and J 3 bases; nucleotides not matched to a gene: 11. Germline lookup yields CDR1 MNHEY and CDR2 SVGAGI. This TCR came from a woman at least 80 years old with acute or convalescent COVID-19. V usage is TRBV6-5 and J usage is TRBJ2-7; 7 bases map to TRBD2. Sequenced sample: peripheral blood. CDR3: CASRLSSGQIYEQYF. The DNA of the CDR3 is TGTGCCAGCAGGCTCTCTAGCGGTCAAATCTACGAGCAGTACTTC.